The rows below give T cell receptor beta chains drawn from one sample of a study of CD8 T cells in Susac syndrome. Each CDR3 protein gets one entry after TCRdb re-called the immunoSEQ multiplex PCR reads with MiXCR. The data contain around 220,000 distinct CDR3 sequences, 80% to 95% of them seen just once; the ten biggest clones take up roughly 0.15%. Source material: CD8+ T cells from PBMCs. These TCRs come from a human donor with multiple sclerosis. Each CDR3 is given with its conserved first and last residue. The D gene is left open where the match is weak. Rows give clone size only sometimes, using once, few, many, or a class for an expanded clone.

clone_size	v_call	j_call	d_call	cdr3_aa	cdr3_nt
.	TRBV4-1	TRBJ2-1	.	CASSQDVNPSSYNEQFF	TGCGCCAGCAGCCAAGATGTGAATCCGAGCTCCTACAATGAGCAGTTCTTC
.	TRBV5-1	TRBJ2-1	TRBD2	CASSFPEAGGPYNEQFF	TGCGCCAGCAGCTTCCCGGAAGCGGGGGGCCCTTACAATGAGCAGTTCTTC
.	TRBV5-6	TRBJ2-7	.	CASSLRGIPHEQYF	TGTGCCAGCAGCTTAAGGGGCATCCCCCACGAGCAGTACTTC
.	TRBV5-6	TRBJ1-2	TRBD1	CASSFGTGVGGYTF	TGTGCCAGCAGCTTCGGGACAGGGGTCGGTGGCTACACCTTC
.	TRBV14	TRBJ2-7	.	CASSLVGLSYEQYF	TGTGCCAGCAGCCTGGTGGGACTCTCCTACGAGCAGTACTTC
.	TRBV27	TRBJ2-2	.	CASSFGVGTGELFF	TGTGCCAGCAGTTTTGGCGTCGGCACCGGGGAGCTGTTTTTT
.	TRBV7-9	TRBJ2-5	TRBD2	CASSFVIGGLAEETQYF	TGTGCCAGCAGCTTTGTCATAGGGGGACTAGCGGAAGAGACCCAGTACTTC
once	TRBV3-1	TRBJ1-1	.	CASSQEWGREAFF	TGTGCCAGCAGCCAAGAATGGGGAAGGGAAGCTTTCTTT
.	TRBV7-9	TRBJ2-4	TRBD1	CASSLSRQGGALAKNIQYF	TGTGCCAGCAGCTTAAGTCGACAGGGTGGAGCTCTAGCCAAAAACATTCAGTACTTC
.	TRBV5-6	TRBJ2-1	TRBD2	CASSSTSGFYNEQFF	TGTGCCAGCAGCTCGACTAGCGGATTCTACAATGAGCAGTTCTTC
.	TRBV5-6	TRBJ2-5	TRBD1	CASSYGLGGGTGTETQYF	TGTGCCAGCAGCTACGGCCTGGGGGGTGGGACAGGGACAGAGACCCAGTACTTC
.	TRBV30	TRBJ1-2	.	CAWRPSGGYTF	TGTGCCTGGCGGCCCTCGGGGGGCTACACCTTC
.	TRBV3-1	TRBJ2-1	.	CASSQDTASYNEQFF	TGTGCCAGCAGCCAAGATACGGCCTCCTACAATGAGCAGTTCTTC
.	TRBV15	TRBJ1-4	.	CATRVNAGGATNEKLFF	TGTGCCACCCGCGTAAACGCGGGGGGGGCAACTAATGAAAAACTGTTTTTT
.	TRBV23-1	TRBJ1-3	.	CASSDHRGAGNTIYF	TGCGCCAGCAGCGATCATAGGGGCGCTGGAAACACCATATATTTT
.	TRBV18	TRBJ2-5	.	CASSPGPTNQETQYF	TGTGCCAGCTCACCAGGACCTACTAACCAAGAGACCCAGTACTTC
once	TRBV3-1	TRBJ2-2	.	CASSGRAGELFF	TGTGCCAGCAGCGGAAGGGCCGGGGAGCTGTTTTTT
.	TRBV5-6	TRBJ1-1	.	CASSFSTVEAFF	TGTGCCAGCAGCTTCTCGACAGTTGAAGCTTTCTTT
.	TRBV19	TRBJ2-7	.	CASSFGSPLREQYF	TGTGCCAGTAGTTTCGGGAGCCCACTCAGGGAGCAGTACTTC
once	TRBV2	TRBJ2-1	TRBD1	CASKQGAYNEQFF	TGTGCCAGCAAACAGGGGGCCTACAATGAGCAGTTCTTC
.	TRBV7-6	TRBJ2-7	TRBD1	CASSFKDRTYEQYF	TGTGCCAGCAGCTTCAAGGACAGGACCTACGAGCAGTACTTC
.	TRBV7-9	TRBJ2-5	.	CASSLILQETQYF	TGTGCCAGCAGCCTAATATTGCAAGAGACCCAGTACTTC
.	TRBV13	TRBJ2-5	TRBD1	CASRGQYQETQYF	TGTGCCAGCAGGGGACAGTACCAAGAGACCCAGTACTTC
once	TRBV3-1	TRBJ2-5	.	CASSHIAQSRQETQYF	TGTGCCAGCAGCCATATTGCACAGTCGAGACAAGAGACCCAGTACTTC
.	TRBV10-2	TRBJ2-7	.	CASTSTESSYEQYF	TGCGCCAGCACGTCGACCGAAAGCTCCTACGAGCAGTACTTC
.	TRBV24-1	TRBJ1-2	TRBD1	CATSDGDRGSYGYTF	TGTGCCACCAGTGACGGGGACAGGGGGTCTTATGGCTACACCTTC
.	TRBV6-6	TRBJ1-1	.	CASILTRGGTEAFF	TGTGCCAGCATTCTGACCCGGGGTGGCACTGAAGCTTTCTTT
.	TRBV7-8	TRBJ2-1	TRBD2	CASSPGLAGVPLFF	TGTGCCAGCAGCCCGGGACTAGCGGGAGTGCCGCTGTTCTTC
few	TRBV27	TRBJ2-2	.	CASSLYGNTGELFF	TGTGCCAGCAGTTTGTACGGGAACACCGGGGAGCTGTTTTTT
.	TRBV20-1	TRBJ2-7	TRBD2	CSASGTGGPGREQYF	TGCAGTGCGTCAGGAACGGGGGGGCCGGGAAGGGAGCAGTACTTC
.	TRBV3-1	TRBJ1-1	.	CASSQERGANTEAFF	TGTGCCAGCAGCCAAGAACGGGGAGCTAACACTGAAGCTTTCTTT
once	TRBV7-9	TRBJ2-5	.	CASSSNSGPGIQETQYF	TGTGCCAGCAGCTCCAATAGCGGACCAGGGATCCAAGAGACCCAGTACTTC
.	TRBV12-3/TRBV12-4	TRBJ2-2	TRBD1	CASRPDRGNTGELFF	TGTGCCAGCCGCCCGGACAGGGGGAACACCGGGGAGCTGTTTTTT
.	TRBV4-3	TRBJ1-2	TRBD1	CASSQVTGAYGYTF	TGCGCCAGCAGCCAAGTTACAGGGGCCTATGGCTACACCTTC
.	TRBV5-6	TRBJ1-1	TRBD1	CASSFDRGGTEAFF	TGTGCCAGCAGCTTTGACAGGGGAGGCACTGAAGCTTTCTTT
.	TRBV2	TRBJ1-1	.	CASTPGDTSDWGAFF	TGTGCCAGCACCCCCGGGGATACCTCTGACTGGGGAGCTTTCTTT
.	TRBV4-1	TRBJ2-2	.	CASSPGDWTGEPFF	TGCGCCAGCAGCCCCGGGGATTGGACCGGGGAGCCGTTTTTT
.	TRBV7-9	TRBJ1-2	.	CASRSGAADYGYTF	TGTGCCAGCAGGAGCGGGGCGGCGGACTATGGCTACACCTTC
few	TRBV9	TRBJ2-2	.	CASSVGDTGELFF	TGTGCCAGCAGCGTTGGGGACACCGGGGAGCTGTTTTTT
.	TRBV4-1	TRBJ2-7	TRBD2	CASSPPGGLHEQYF	TGCGCCAGCAGCCCCCCGGGGGGTCTCCACGAGCAGTACTTC